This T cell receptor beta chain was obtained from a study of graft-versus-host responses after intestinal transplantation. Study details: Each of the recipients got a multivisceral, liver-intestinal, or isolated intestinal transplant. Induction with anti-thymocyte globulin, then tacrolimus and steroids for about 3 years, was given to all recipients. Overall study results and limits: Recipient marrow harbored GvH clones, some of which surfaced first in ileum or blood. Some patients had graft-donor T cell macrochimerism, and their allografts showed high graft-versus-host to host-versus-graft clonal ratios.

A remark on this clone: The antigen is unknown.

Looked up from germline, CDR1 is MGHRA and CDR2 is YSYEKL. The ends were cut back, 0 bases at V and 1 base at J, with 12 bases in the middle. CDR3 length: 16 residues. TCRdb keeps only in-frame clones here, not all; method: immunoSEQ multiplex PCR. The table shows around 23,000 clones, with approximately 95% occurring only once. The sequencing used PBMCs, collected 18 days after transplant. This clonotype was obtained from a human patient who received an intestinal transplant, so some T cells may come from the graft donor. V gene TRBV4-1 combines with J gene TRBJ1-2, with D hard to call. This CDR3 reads CASSQDREPLNYGYTF. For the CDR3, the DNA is TGCGCCAGCAGCCAAGATCGGGAACCTCTTAACTATGGCTACACCTTC.